This entry lists 26 T cell receptor beta chains sequenced from one sample in a study of T cell repertoires in cytomegalovirus infection. TCRdb processed the reads anew with MiXCR; each CDR3 protein has one entry. The sample consists of 370,000 or so distinct CDR3 sequences, approximately 35% of them appearing once. For these receptors, no antigen is known. Sample: cultured PBMCs, taken from culture after CMV antigen stimulation. The receptor source for this set is a human donor in good health (CMV status not recorded). Some clones in this sample may be carry-over from other donors' samples.

This clonotype was recorded a few times. The chain carries TRBV11-1 and TRBJ1-4; TRBD1 agrees at 7 bases. Germline CDR1 and CDR2: SGHAT and FQDESV (reference sequence). The trim removed 5 bases at V and 7 bases at J, leaving 7 bases unmatched. CDR3 length: 14 residues. The CDR3 spells CASSMTGTSEKLFF. DNA of the CDR3: TGTGCCAGCAGCATGACAGGGACTTCTGAAAAACTGTTTTTT. Based on the CDR3 plus reference TRBV11-1 and TRBJ1-4, the full variable domain is EAEVAQSPRYKITEKSQAVAFWCDPISGHATLYWYRQILGQGPELLVQFQDESVVDDSQLPKDRFSAERLKGVDSTLKIQPAELGDSAMYLCASSMTGTSEKLFFGSGTQLSVL.

V and J are TRBV11-2 and TRBJ1-2; weak D call: TRBD1 (5 bases). Germline V gene data show CDR1 as SGHAT and CDR2 as FQNNGV. The CDR3 is 13 residues long. Trimming left V 5 bases short and J 8 bases short, with 15 bases between. In DNA form, the CDR3 reads TGTGCCAGCAGCCCTGGACAAGTACGGGGCTACACCTTC. Translating it yields CASSPGQVRGYTF.

This rearrangement joins TRBV6-2 or TRBV6-3 to TRBJ2-7; 12 bases line up with TRBD2. Trimming removed 6 bases from V and 6 bases from J; junction bases left unmatched: 6. The CDR3 spans 14 residues. From germline, CDR1 is MNHEY and CDR2 SVGEGT. Here the CDR3 reads CASRGLAGSSEQYV. The CDR3 DNA sequence: TGTGCCAGCAGAGGACTAGCGGGATCGTCCGAGCAGTACGTC.

The chain employs TRBV7-3 and TRBJ2-2; TRBD2 matches at 8 bases. J lost 1 base, V lost 4 bases, and 11 bases had no gene match. Germline-derived CDR1 and CDR2 are SGHTA and FQGTGA. CDR3 size: 18 residues. The CDR3 loop reads CASSSSRVAGRNTGELFF. The CDR3 DNA is TGTGCCAGCAGCTCCTCCCGAGTAGCGGGAAGGAACACCGGGGAGCTGTTTTTT. The complete variable domain, with remaining parts taken from reference TRBV7-3 and TRBJ2-2, reads GAGVSQTPSNKVTEKGKYVELRCDPISGHTALYWYRQSLGQGPEFLIYFQGTGAADDSGLPNDRFFAVRPEGSVSTLKIQRTERGDSAVYLCASSSSRVAGRNTGELFFGEGSRLTVL.

This sequence joins TRBV7-2 and TRBJ2-7; D perhaps matches TRBD2 (5 bases). CDR1 and CDR2 (germline): SGHTA, FQGNSA. The CDR3 has 14 residues. Trimming removed 5 bases at V and 7 bases at J, with 18 bases between. DNA for the CDR3: TGTGCCAGCAGCCCGGACGACTATCTGTTGGAGCAGTACGTC. Translating gives CASSPDDYLLEQYV.

This clonotype was seen many times. The chain is built from TRBV7-2 and TRBJ2-1, with TRBD2 matching over 8 bases. Trimming took 4 bases from V and 9 from J; bases not matched to a gene: 8. The germline V gene has CDR1 SGHTA and CDR2 FQGNSA. The CDR3 consists of 14 residues. CDR3 amino acids: CASSSGLGHTEQFF. The CDR3 nucleotides read TGTGCCAGCAGCTCGGGACTAGGTCACACTGAGCAGTTCTTC.

V and J are TRBV5-4 and TRBJ2-5, with 7 positions matching TRBD2. The CDR3 is made up of 16 amino acids. J was trimmed by 5 bases and V by 0 bases; bases with no gene match: 10. Germline CDR1 SGHNT, CDR2 YYREEE (reference sequence). The CDR3 spells CASSLAPAGRGETQYF. The CDR3, as DNA: TGTGCCAGCAGCTTGGCCCCGGCAGGGAGGGGCGAGACCCAGTACTTC.

This clonotype was observed a few times. V gene TRBV6-6 combines with J gene TRBJ1-6; TRBD1 matches 10 bases. Unmatched junction bases numbered 1, after V lost 0 bases and J lost 8 bases. Germline assignment: CDR1 MNHNY and CDR2 SVGAGI (reference sequence). The CDR3 has 15 amino acids. The CDR3 loop reads CASSYSGTGDSPLHF. The CDR3, as DNA: TGTGCCAGCAGTTACTCAGGGACAGGGGATTCACCCCTCCACTTT.

The CDR3 sequence: CASSVGGTEGGYTF. For the CDR3, the DNA is TGTGCCAGCAGCGTAGGAGGGACAGAGGGTGGCTACACCTTC. This chain links TRBV9 with TRBJ1-2, with 7 nucleotides matching TRBD1. CDR1 is SGDLS and CDR2 is YYNGEE in the germline V gene. The CDR3 totals 14 residues. V lost 0 bases and J lost 7; bases outside the gene matches: 6.

The chain is built from TRBV7-2 and TRBJ2-2, with 7 nucleotides matching TRBD1. Germline V gene sequence: CDR1 SGHTA, CDR2 FQGNSA. This CDR3 spans 15 amino acids. V lost 5 bases, J lost 7 bases, and 10 bases stayed unmatched. CDR3 coding DNA: TGTGCCAGCAGCCCATCCCCGGGACAGATCGGGGAGCTGTTTTTT. As protein: CASSPSPGQIGELFF.

This clonotype was counted only a few times. The chain employs TRBV6-5 and TRBJ2-2; 12 bases agree with TRBD2. The CDR3 is 18 amino acids. CDR1 MNHEY and CDR2 SVGAGI come from the germline V gene. The trim removed 4 bases at V and 4 bases at J, leaving 10 bases unmatched. In DNA form, the CDR3 reads TGTGCCAGCAGTTCCAGAAAGACTAGCGGGAGATCCACCGGGGAGCTGTTTTTT. Protein: CASSSRKTSGRSTGELFF.

This clonotype was observed a handful of times. The rearrangement joins TRBV6-2 or TRBV6-3 to TRBJ1-1, with TRBD1 matching 9 bases. V was pared by 6 bases and J by 1 base, with 9 bases of the junction left unmatched. The CDR3 has 16 amino acids. Germline loops: CDR1 MNHEY, CDR2 SVGEGT. CDR3 DNA: TGTGCCAGCAGACCTGACCGGACAGGGGCGAACACTGAAGCTTTCTTT. Encoded protein: CASRPDRTGANTEAFF.

This clonotype showed up many times. V is TRBV7-3 and J is TRBJ2-2; the D gene is possibly TRBD1 (7 bases). The CDR3 length is 16 residues. From germline, CDR1 is SGHTA and CDR2 FQGTGA. V lost 1 base and J 6 bases, leaving 15 bases between the germline ends. The CDR3, as DNA: TGTGCCAGCAGCTTAATGTCAGGGGGGAATGCCGGGGAGCTGTTTTTT. It yields the protein CASSLMSGGNAGELFF.

This chain joins TRBV6-1 and TRBJ2-1; D not resolved. Germline V gene sequence: CDR1 MNHNS, CDR2 SASEGT. This CDR3 spans 11 amino acids. V lost 8 bases, J lost 5 bases, and 7 bases lay in between. The CDR3 coding sequence is TGTGCCAGCCCCTTAAACAATGAGCAGTTCTTC. This sequence encodes CASPLNNEQFF.

This clonotype was observed a single time. The chain carries TRBV4-3 and TRBJ2-2; TRBD1 agrees at 8 bases. The CDR3 covers 15 residues. CDR1 LGHNA and CDR2 YSLEER come from the germline V gene. Trimming cost V 0 bases and J 7 bases; bases outside gene matches: 4. In DNA form, the CDR3 reads TGCGCCAGCAGCCAAGAGACAGGGGTCGGCGGGGAGCTGTTTTTT. Protein product: CASSQETGVGGELFF.

The chain couples TRBV19 to TRBJ2-1; TRBD1 agrees at 12 bases. The V gene end was trimmed by 3 bases and the J gene end by 8 bases; junction bases not matched to a gene: 5. The V gene's germline CDR1 is LNHDA and CDR2 SQIVND (reference sequence). The CDR3 length is 15 residues. This CDR3 is CASSISGQGADEQFF. The CDR3 coding sequence is TGTGCCAGTAGTATTTCGGGACAGGGGGCCGATGAGCAGTTCTTC.

The V and J genes are TRBV7-8 and TRBJ2-5; 8 bases line up with TRBD1. The CDR3 loop spans 15 amino acids. V shed 2 bases, J shed 4 bases, and the junction held 6 bases outside the gene matches. Looked up from germline, CDR1 is SGHVS and CDR2 is FQNEAQ. The CDR3 coding sequence is TGTGCCAGCAGCTTATGGGGGACAGGAGGAGAGACCCAGTACTTC. The encoded protein is CASSLWGTGGETQYF.

The chain uses TRBV6-5 and TRBJ2-1; 9 bases fit TRBD2. The CDR3 has 18 amino acids. V shed 0 bases and J 3 bases; nucleotides not matched to a gene: 9. Germline V gives CDR1 MNHEY, CDR2 SVGAGI. In DNA, the CDR3 is TGTGCCAGCAGTTACTCCCGTGTTAGCGGGGGTAACTACAATGAGCAGTTCTTC. The encoded protein is CASSYSRVSGGNYNEQFF.

The chain carries TRBV11-2 and TRBJ2-1, with D possibly TRBD2 on 6 matching bases. V lost 1 base, J lost 4 bases, and 17 bases lay in between. This CDR3 is built from 17 residues. Germline CDR1 SGHAT, CDR2 FQNNGV. In DNA, the CDR3 is TGTGCCAGCAGCTTAGTGGGCAATAGCGGAGTATACAATGAGCAGTTCTTC. Translation gives CASSLVGNSGVYNEQFF.

This clonotype was detected only a few times. The chain employs TRBV7-2 and TRBJ2-1, with 11 bases that match TRBD2. Germline assignment: CDR1 SGHTA and CDR2 FQGNSA. CDR3 length: 16 residues. Trimming at V came to 5 bases and at J to 7 bases, leaving 10 bases not matched to a gene. CDR3 bases: TGTGCCAGCAGCGTTGCTAGCGGGAGGATACGAAATGAGCAGTTCTTC. Amino acid sequence: CASSVASGRIRNEQFF.

The chain is built from TRBV7-2 and TRBJ2-7; 11 nucleotides align to TRBD1. Per germline, CDR1 SGHTA and CDR2 FQGNSA. The V segment lost 4 bases and the J segment 6 bases; nucleotides outside the gene matches: 8. This CDR3 comprises 15 residues. The CDR3 nucleotides read TGTGCCAGCAGCTCCTCCGGGACAGGGGGGAGCGAGCAGTACTTC. Translating it yields CASSSSGTGGSEQYF.

A few counts support this clonotype. The chain links TRBV19 to TRBJ2-1, with 9 bases fitting TRBD2. The CDR3 extends over 15 amino acids. Germline loops: CDR1 LNHDA, CDR2 SQIVND (reference sequence). V trimming: 1 base; J trimming: 7 bases; junction bases outside the gene matches: 5. This chain's CDR3 is CASSIAHSGRNEQFF. The CDR3 DNA follows: TGTGCCAGTAGTATAGCACACAGCGGGAGGAATGAGCAGTTCTTC.

The rearrangement joins TRBV19 to TRBJ1-1; D may be TRBD1 (5 bases). The CDR3 runs 12 residues. Looked up from germline, CDR1 is LNHDA and CDR2 is SQIVND (reference sequence). Trimming shortened V by 3 bases and J by 6 bases, and 8 bases separated the two germline ends. The CDR3 spells CASSMGVPEAFF. The CDR3 DNA reads as TGTGCCAGTAGTATGGGGGTCCCTGAAGCTTTCTTT.

The rearrangement uses TRBV10-3 and TRBJ2-1; 15 bases are shared with TRBD2. Germline V lookup: CDR1 ENHRY, CDR2 SYGVKD. The junction had 8 bases not matched to a gene; V was cut back by 5 bases and J by 0 bases. This CDR3 contains 19 residues. The CDR3 sequence: CAISSSPGLAGGSYNEQFF. The CDR3, as DNA: TGTGCCATCAGTTCATCACCGGGACTAGCGGGAGGCTCCTACAATGAGCAGTTCTTC.

This clonotype was seen ten or more times. CDR3 protein: CASSHYEGGRGTYGYTF. The CDR3 DNA reads as TGTGCCAGCAGTCACTACGAAGGGGGGAGGGGGACCTATGGCTACACCTTC. The chain has TRBV3-1 and TRBJ1-2, with a tentative D call TRBD1 (6 bases). In germline, CDR1 is LGHDT, CDR2 YNNKEL (reference sequence). This CDR3 comprises 17 residues. V shed 6 bases and J shed 4 bases, with 24 bases lying between them.

The V gene is TRBV29-1, the J gene TRBJ1-5; D unclear. CDR1 and CDR2 (germline): SQVTM, ANQGSEA. The CDR3 runs to 14 residues. The ends were cut back, 4 bases at V and 0 bases at J, with 10 bases in the middle. For the CDR3, the DNA is TGCAGCGTTGCTGAGCAGCTTAGCAATCAGCCCCAGCATTTT. This sequence encodes CSVAEQLSNQPQHF.